This T cell receptor beta chain was sequenced for a study of beta chain features in type 1 diabetes. Study-level information: Analysis included more than 90 million sorted cells drawn from all samples.

The CDR3 has 15 amino acids. V was trimmed by 1 base and J by 1 base, leaving 8 bases between them. Germline CDR1 SGHNT, CDR2 YYREEE (reference sequence). This clone has more than one count but fewer than ten. Purity exceeded 95% in all sorted populations. Reverse transcription of all isolated RNA meant that expressed TCRB transcripts were sequenced. Approximately 3.4 million reads, on average, came from each naive, central memory and regulatory T cell sample. Sequencing was performed with immunoSEQ multiplex PCR; in TCRdb, only in-frame clones are kept and a portion is missing. The sample consists of about 900,000 clones, about 17% of them appearing once.

The gene calls are TRBV5-4 and TRBJ2-2; maybe TRBD2 (5 bases). This receptor was taken from a woman aged 18-29 years in good health. Sequencing was done on a sample of naive CD4+ T cells from blood. The CDR3 DNA reads as TGTGCCAGCAGCTTGCAAGCGGTGAACACCGGGGAGCTGTTTTTT. This gives the protein CASSLQAVNTGELFF.